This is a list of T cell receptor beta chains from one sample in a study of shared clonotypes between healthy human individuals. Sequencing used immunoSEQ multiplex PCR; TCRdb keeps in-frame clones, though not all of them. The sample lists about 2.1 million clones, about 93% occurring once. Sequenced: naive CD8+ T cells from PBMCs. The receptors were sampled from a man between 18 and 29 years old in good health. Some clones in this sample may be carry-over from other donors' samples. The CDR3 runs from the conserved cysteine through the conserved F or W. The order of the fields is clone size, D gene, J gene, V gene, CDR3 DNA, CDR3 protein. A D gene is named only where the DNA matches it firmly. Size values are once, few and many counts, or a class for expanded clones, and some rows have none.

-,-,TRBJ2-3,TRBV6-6,TGTGCCAGCAGTTACCTGGCGTCACCTAGCACAGATACGCAGTATTTT,CASSYLASPSTDTQYF
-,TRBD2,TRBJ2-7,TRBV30,TGTGCCTGGACTGTGGCACTAGCGGGAAAGATTATGAACGAGCAGTACTTC,CAWTVALAGKIMNEQYF
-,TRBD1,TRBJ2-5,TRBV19,TGTGCCAGTAGTACCGGGACAGGCTGGGGGTGGGAGACCCAGTACTTC,CASSTGTGWGWETQYF
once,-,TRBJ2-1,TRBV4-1,TGCGCCAGCCGATTAGCGGGACAGAGGGACAGTGAGCAGTTCTTC,CASRLAGQRDSEQFF
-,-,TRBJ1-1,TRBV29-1,TGCAGCGTTGAAGAAGGAGTGACAGCTTTCTTT,CSVEEGVTAFF
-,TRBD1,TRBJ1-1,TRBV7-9,TGTGCCAGCAGCTTAGCCTTCCGACAGGGTTCGAACACTGAAGCTTTCTTT,CASSLAFRQGSNTEAFF
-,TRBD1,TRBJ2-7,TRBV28,TGTGCCAGCAGTCCGGGACAGGGGGCTGAAGAGCAGTACTTC,CASSPGQGAEEQYF
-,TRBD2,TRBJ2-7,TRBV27,TGTGCCAGCGCCCTGGGGAGGGCGTCCTACGAGCAGTACTTC,CASALGRASYEQYF
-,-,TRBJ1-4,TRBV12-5,TGTGCTAGTGTGTCAGGTGAAAAACTGTTTTTT,CASVSGEKLFF
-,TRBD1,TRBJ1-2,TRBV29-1,TGCAGCGTCTGGACAGGCGGGTATGGCTACACCTTC,CSVWTGGYGYTF
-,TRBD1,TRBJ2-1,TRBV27,TGTGCCAGCAGTTTGGGACAGGGGACTTACAATGAGCAGTTCTTC,CASSLGQGTYNEQFF
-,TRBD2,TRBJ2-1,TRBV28,TGTGCCAGCAGTTGGACTAGCGGGAGTCATGAGCAGTTCTTC,CASSWTSGSHEQFF
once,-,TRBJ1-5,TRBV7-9,TGTGCCAGCAGCTTCCCTGACCAGCCCCAGCATTTT,CASSFPDQPQHF
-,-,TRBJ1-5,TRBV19,TGTGCCAGTACCCCCATTGGGGGGGCGCTGAACCAGCCCCAGCATTTT,CASTPIGGALNQPQHF